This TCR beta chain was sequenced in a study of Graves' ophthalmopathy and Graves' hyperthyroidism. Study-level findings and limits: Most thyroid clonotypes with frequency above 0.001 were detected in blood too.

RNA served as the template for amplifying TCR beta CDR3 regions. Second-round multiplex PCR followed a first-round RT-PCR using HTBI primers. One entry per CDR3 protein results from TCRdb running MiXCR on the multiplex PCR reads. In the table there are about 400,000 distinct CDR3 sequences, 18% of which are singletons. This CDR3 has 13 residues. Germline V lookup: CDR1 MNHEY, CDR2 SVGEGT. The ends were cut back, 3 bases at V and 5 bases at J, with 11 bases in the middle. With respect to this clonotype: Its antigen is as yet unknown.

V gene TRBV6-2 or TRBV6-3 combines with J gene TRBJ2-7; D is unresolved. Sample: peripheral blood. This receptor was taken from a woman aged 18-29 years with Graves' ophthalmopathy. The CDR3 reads CASSYVEDDEQYF. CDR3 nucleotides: TGTGCCAGCAGTTATGTTGAGGATGACGAGCAGTACTTC.